Listed here are 18 T cell receptor beta chains from one sample, sequenced in a study of graft-versus-host responses after intestinal transplantation. This table comes from immunoSEQ multiplex PCR, and its TCRdb copy is limited to in-frame clones, with some not included. The repertoire consists of 15,000 to 20,000 clones, with about 38% occurring once and the leading ten covering about 0.95%. This sample comprised alloreactive CD4+ T cells from a mixed lymphocyte reaction culture, obtained before intestinal transplant. This sample's subset: CFSE-low proliferating T cells sorted from roughly six-day pre-transplant mixed lymphocyte reaction (GvH or HvG direction). The receptors were gathered from a human patient who received an intestinal transplant.

The chain couples TRBV5-4 to TRBJ1-4; 9 bases agree with TRBD1. The V gene end was trimmed by 4 bases and the J gene end by 4 bases; junction bases not matched to a gene: 5. Looked up from germline, CDR1 is SGHNT and CDR2 is YYREEE (reference sequence). The CDR3 has 15 amino acids. Here the CDR3 reads CASSTGQGFNEKLFF. The CDR3 nucleotides read TGTGCCAGCAGCACGGGACAGGGATTTAATGAAAAACTGTTTTTT.

The chain combines TRBV6-5 with TRBJ1-5; 7 nucleotides align to TRBD1. Germline V gene data show CDR1 as MNHEY and CDR2 as SVGAGI. The ends lost 7 bases at V and 0 bases at J; junction bases unmatched: 6. This CDR3 is built from 15 residues. CDR3 sequence: CASKPDRASNQPQHF. CDR3 DNA sequence: TGTGCCAGCAAACCTGACAGGGCTAGCAATCAGCCCCAGCATTTT.

The chain employs TRBV6-6 and TRBJ1-5, with 7 bases lining up with TRBD1. The CDR3 is 16 residues long. Per the germline V gene, CDR1 is MNHNY and CDR2 is SVGAGI (reference sequence). V lost 3 bases, J lost 1 base, and 6 bases stayed unmatched. CDR3 nucleotides: TGTGCCAGCAGTTATCCGACAGGGACGAGCAATCAGCCCCAGCATTTT. This encodes CASSYPTGTSNQPQHF.

The table lists this clone with a few counts. The J gene is TRBJ1-4, the V gene TRBV19; no definite D call. Germline V gene lookup returns CDR1 LNHDA and CDR2 SQIVND (reference sequence). The CDR3 totals 15 residues. Between the trimmed V and J ends, which lost 6 bases and 6 bases, there was a span of 17 bases. Written as DNA, the CDR3 is TGTGCCAGTAGCCCCTTTATAGCCTTTGATGAAAAACTGTTTTTT. Encoded protein: CASSPFIAFDEKLFF.

This clone has only a few counts. J is TRBJ1-3 and V is TRBV5-1; D unclear. Germline assignment: CDR1 SGHRS and CDR2 YFSETQ. The ends were cut back, 4 bases at V and 0 bases at J, with 11 bases in the middle. The CDR3 runs 15 residues. Here the CDR3 reads CASSPRGYSGNTIYF. As DNA, the CDR3 is TGCGCCAGCAGCCCCCGAGGATACTCTGGAAACACCATATATTTT. Complete variable domain (other parts from reference TRBV5-1 and TRBJ1-3): KAGVTQTPRYLIKTRGQQVTLSCSPISGHRSVSWYQQTPGQGLQFLFEYFSETQRNKGNFPGRFSGRQFSNSRSEMNVSTLELGDSALYLCASSPRGYSGNTIYFGEGSWLTVV.

This clone was found a few times. V usage is TRBV14 and J usage is TRBJ2-7, with D unclear. From germline, CDR1 is SGHDN and CDR2 FVKESK. The ends were cut back, 3 bases at V and 0 bases at J, with 12 bases in the middle. There are 15 residues in the CDR3. This CDR3 is CASSQGRSSSYEQYF. The DNA of the CDR3 is TGTGCCAGCAGCCAGGGCAGAAGTTCCTCCTACGAGCAGTACTTC.

V usage is TRBV2 and J usage is TRBJ1-2; tentatively, D is TRBD1 (5 bases). This CDR3 is 14 amino acids long. Germline V CDR1 and CDR2: SNHLY, FYNNEI. V gave up 8 bases and J gave up 4 bases, with 17 bases separating them. The CDR3 coding sequence is TGTGCCAGCCTGAACAGGTATAACTTCTATGGCTACACCTTC. Protein product: CASLNRYNFYGYTF.

The chain carries TRBV7-6 and TRBJ2-1; D perhaps matches TRBD1 (5 bases). The CDR3 is 13 residues long. V was cut by 8 bases and J by 1 base, with 9 bases left in between. Germline CDR1 SGHVS, CDR2 FNYEAQ. The chain's CDR3 is CASGKGSYNEQFF. Written as DNA, the CDR3 is TGTGCCAGCGGTAAGGGGTCCTACAATGAGCAGTTCTTC.

The table lists this clone with a few counts. This chain joins TRBV7-3 and TRBJ1-5; 9 bases match TRBD1. Trimming took 0 bases from V and 5 from J; bases not matched to a gene: 2. CDR1 and CDR2 (germline): SGHTA, FQGTGA. This CDR3 has 15 residues. This CDR3 is CASSLTDRGDQPQHF. The CDR3 DNA sequence: TGTGCCAGCAGCTTAACCGACAGGGGGGATCAGCCCCAGCATTTT.

V is TRBV5-1 and J is TRBJ2-1; D call uncertain. The CDR3 has 14 residues. Germline loops: CDR1 SGHRS, CDR2 YFSETQ. Trimming pared 4 bases from V and 0 bases from J, leaving 8 bases between. The CDR3 loop is CASSPESSYNEQFF. The CDR3 DNA reads TGCGCCAGCAGCCCGGAAAGCTCCTACAATGAGCAGTTCTTC.

This rearrangement joins TRBV6-1 to TRBJ1-1; D may be TRBD1 (6 bases). The V end lost 6 bases, the J end lost 4 bases, and 15 bases lay between the germline ends. The CDR3 length is 14 residues. Germline lookup yields CDR1 MNHNS and CDR2 SASEGT. For the CDR3, the DNA is TGTGCCAGCAGACAGGGACTCACACTCACTGAAGCTTTCTTT. Amino acid sequence: CASRQGLTLTEAFF.

This clone was found a few times. The V call is TRBV19, the J call TRBJ1-5; weak D call: TRBD1 (5 bases). Trimming removed 3 bases at V and 6 bases at J, with 15 bases between. CDR3 length: 15 residues. Germline loops: CDR1 LNHDA, CDR2 SQIVND (reference sequence). The CDR3 sequence is CASSIEPGRGQPQHF. The CDR3 region has the DNA TGTGCCAGTAGTATCGAGCCGGGAAGGGGTCAGCCCCAGCATTTT.

The chain links TRBV18 to TRBJ2-2, with 8 bases fitting TRBD1. The germline V gene encodes CDR1 KGHSH and CDR2 LQKENI. The length of the CDR3 is 18 residues. Unmatched junction bases numbered 13, after V lost 2 bases and J lost 5 bases. CDR3 protein: CASSPRTGIPIHTGELFF. The CDR3 DNA is TGTGCCAGCTCACCAAGGACAGGGATCCCAATACATACCGGGGAGCTGTTTTTT.

V usage is TRBV11-3 and J usage is TRBJ1-3; weak D call: TRBD1 (6 bases). The CDR3 runs to 15 residues. Trimming shortened V by 6 bases and J by 0 bases, and 12 bases separated the two germline ends. Germline V CDR1 and CDR2: SGHNT, YENEEA. CDR3 residues: CASSGGRFSGNTIYF. DNA for the CDR3: TGTGCCAGCAGTGGGGGCCGGTTCTCTGGAAACACCATATATTTT. The full variable domain, in which reference TRBV11-3 and TRBJ1-3 provide the parts outside the CDR3, is EAGVVQSPRYKIIEKKQPVAFWCNPISGHNTLYWYLQNLGQGPELLIRYENEEAVDDSQLPKDRFSAERLKGVDSTLKIQPAELGDSAVYLCASSGGRFSGNTIYFGEGSWLTVV.

This clone was detected only once. The V gene is TRBV10-2, the J gene TRBJ1-4, with D possibly being TRBD1 (6 bases). The CDR3 sequence is 11 residues long. The germline V gene has CDR1 WSHSY and CDR2 SAAADI. V gave up 8 bases and J gave up 8 bases, with 9 bases separating them. CDR3 coding DNA: TGCGCCAGCGGGACACGGGAAAAACTGTTTTTT. Protein: CASGTREKLFF.

The chain couples TRBV5-4 to TRBJ1-2, with a weak D call TRBD1 (6 bases). Trimming shortened V by 4 bases and J by 3 bases, and 16 bases separated the two germline ends. The CDR3 sequence is 15 residues long. The germline V gene encodes CDR1 SGHNT and CDR2 YYREEE (reference sequence). CDR3 DNA sequence: TGTGCCAGCAGCCCGGCGGGGGCGCGTGACTATGGCTACACCTTC. As protein: CASSPAGARDYGYTF.

The chain couples TRBV11-3 to TRBJ2-3; possible D gene TRBD2, 5 bases. V lost 5 bases to trimming and J lost 0 bases, with 9 bases between them. Germline V CDR1 and CDR2: SGHNT, YENEEA. The CDR3 has 14 residues. The chain's CDR3 is CASSLGVSTDTQYF. CDR3 in DNA: TGTGCCAGCAGCCTCGGGGTTAGCACAGATACGCAGTATTTT. The full variable domain, completed using reference TRBV11-3 and TRBJ2-3, is EAGVVQSPRYKIIEKKQPVAFWCNPISGHNTLYWYLQNLGQGPELLIRYENEEAVDDSQLPKDRFSAERLKGVDSTLKIQPAELGDSAVYLCASSLGVSTDTQYFGPGTRLTVL.

V and J are TRBV5-1 and TRBJ1-2; D perhaps matches TRBD1 (5 bases). Germline V gene lookup returns CDR1 SGHRS and CDR2 YFSETQ. Deletions cut 6 bases from V and 0 bases from J, with 15 bases between. The CDR3 extends over 15 amino acids. CDR3 residues: CASTLTGQTNYGYTF. CDR3 in DNA: TGCGCCAGCACCTTAACAGGCCAGACTAACTATGGCTACACCTTC. The entire variable domain, with the rest obtained from reference TRBV5-1 and TRBJ1-2, is as follows: KAGVTQTPRYLIKTRGQQVTLSCSPISGHRSVSWYQQTPGQGLQFLFEYFSETQRNKGNFPGRFSGRQFSNSRSEMNVSTLELGDSALYLCASTLTGQTNYGYTFGSGTRLTVV.